This T cell receptor beta chain was identified during a study of identical twins. Findings and caveats of the study: Fewer insertions marked abundant cord blood beta clonotypes; young adult naive trended weakly, memory not at all.

The CDR3 length is 15 residues. Trimming shortened V by 3 bases and J by 7 bases, and 16 bases separated the two germline ends. The cDNA had a unique molecular identifier and a template-switch universal primer site. TCRdb analysed the 5' RACE reads with MiXCR anew, one entry per CDR3 protein. The profile shows roughly 720,000 distinct CDR3 sequences, about 18% of them singletons. On this clonotype: Its antigen is unknown.

This sample also belongs to another study, concerning T cells expressing NK-cell markers. That report notes: Unclear, still, was the HCMV specificity of the expanded NKG2C+ T cell clones.

The TCR originated in a woman under 30 in good health. This chain links TRBV12-3 or TRBV12-4 with TRBJ1-5; no definite D call. The sample taken for sequencing was PBMCs. In DNA form, the CDR3 reads TGTGCCAGCAGTTTGGGCAGGACCAGAGGGCAGCCCCAGCATTTT. Translating gives CASSLGRTRGQPQHF.